One and the same sample provided the 28 T cell receptor beta chains below, sequenced in a study of OX40 agonist ivuxolimab in advanced cancers. Here immunoSEQ multiplex PCR was the method, and the copy in TCRdb shows in-frame clones only, minus some. The sample carries 30,000 to 45,000 clones, over 75% recorded once. Material: CD4+ or CD8+ T cells sorted from blood, obtained in a trial of the OX40 agonist ivuxolimab. These receptors originate from an adult with an advanced solid tumor such as melanoma, head and neck, liver or kidney cancer.

This clone is judged medium-sized. The V gene is TRBV6-5, the J gene TRBJ2-2; D may match TRBD1 or TRBD2 (5 bases each). Germline V gene sequence: CDR1 MNHEY, CDR2 SVGAGI. The CDR3 length is 14 residues. The V gene lost 3 bases and the J gene lost 6 bases, with 11 bases spanning the gap. CDR3 residues: CASSYIGGAGELFF. The DNA of the CDR3 is TGTGCCAGCAGTTATATTGGGGGAGCCGGGGAGCTGTTTTTT.

This clone was recorded only once. This rearrangement joins TRBV13 to TRBJ2-5, with D uncertain. The germline gives CDR1 PRHDT, CDR2 FYEKMQ (reference sequence). CDR3 length equals 11 residues. The V end was cut by 4 bases, the J end by 3 bases, with 3 bases between. The DNA of the CDR3 is TGTGCCAGCAGCTCAGAAGAGACCCAGTACTTC. Its protein product is CASSSEETQYF.

The chain recombines TRBV7-8 with TRBJ1-2; D gene uncertain. This CDR3 is 13 amino acids long. V lost 5 bases and J lost 0, with 7 bases in between. Germline lookup yields CDR1 SGHVS and CDR2 FQNEAQ. DNA for the CDR3: TGTGCCAGCAGCCTAAATACTAACTATGGCTACACCTTC. Its protein product is CASSLNTNYGYTF.

In this sample, this clone turned up once. This sequence joins TRBV20-1 and TRBJ2-7; D is ambiguous. Germline CDR1 is DFQATT and CDR2 is SNEGSKA (reference sequence). CDR3 size: 9 residues. V was shortened by 6 bases and J by 5 bases, with 5 bases between the two germline ends. The CDR3, as DNA: TGCAGTGCCCCGGACGAGCAGTACTTC. Amino acids: CSAPDEQYF.

This clone is a singleton in its sample. The chain employs TRBV6-5 and TRBJ2-5; D is unclear. Germline CDR1 and CDR2: MNHEY and SVGAGI. This CDR3 region has 15 residues. Trimming took 0 bases from V and 5 from J, leaving 13 bases between them. CDR3 nucleotides: TGTGCCAGCAGTTACTCCACGGGCGGATTGGAGACCCAGTACTTC. Its protein product is CASSYSTGGLETQYF.

The V and J genes are TRBV6-1 and TRBJ2-1; D ambiguous. V was trimmed by 1 base and J by 0 bases, leaving 10 bases between them. The CDR3 is 16 residues long. From germline, CDR1 is MNHNS and CDR2 SASEGT. In DNA form, the CDR3 reads TGTGCCAGCAGTGAAGGAACCCCTCGCTCCTACAATGAGCAGTTCTTC. Translating gives CASSEGTPRSYNEQFF.

V is TRBV29-1 and J is TRBJ1-2, with 9 nucleotides matching TRBD1. The ends lost 7 bases at V and 3 bases at J; junction bases unmatched: 6. CDR1 SQVTM and CDR2 ANQGSEA come from the germline V gene. The CDR3 runs 13 residues. CDR3 sequence reads: CSARTGEDYGYTF. The CDR3 DNA sequence: TGCAGCGCTCGGACAGGGGAGGACTATGGCTACACCTTC.

The rearrangement joins TRBV28 to TRBJ2-2; TRBD1 aligns across 8 bases. From germline, CDR1 is MDHEN and CDR2 SYDVKM. This CDR3 has 20 amino acids. J lost 8 bases, V lost 4 bases, and 24 bases had no gene match. The CDR3 DNA reads as TGTGCCAGCAGTTCCATCCCCACCTCCCGGGACAGGCGAGGGGAAGGGGAGCTGTTTTTT. Protein sequence: CASSSIPTSRDRRGEGELFF.

The V call is TRBV6-5, the J call TRBJ2-5; D gene unclear. CDR1 MNHEY and CDR2 SVGAGI come from the germline V gene. Deletions cut 6 bases from V and 3 bases from J, with 11 bases between. The length of the CDR3 is 13 residues. DNA for the CDR3: TGTGCCAGCAGCCGAGGACCCGAAGAGACCCAGTACTTC. Translation: CASSRGPEETQYF.

The J gene is TRBJ2-7, the V gene TRBV4-2; 14 bases fit TRBD2. The germline gives CDR1 LGHNA, CDR2 YNFKEQ. V trimming: 4 bases; J trimming: 6 bases; junction bases outside the gene matches: 5. This CDR3 contains 15 residues. The CDR3 sequence: CASSRGTSGSTEQYF. Here the CDR3 DNA reads TGTGCCAGCAGCCGAGGGACTAGCGGGAGCACCGAGCAGTACTTC.

V gene TRBV4-3 combines with J gene TRBJ2-5; D perhaps matches TRBD1 (5 bases). Trimming cost V 0 bases and J 5 bases, with 13 bases left between them. Germline-derived CDR1 and CDR2 are LGHNA and YSLEER. The CDR3 covers 15 residues. DNA of the CDR3: TGCGCCAGCAGCCAAGATTCGGCAGGGCGCGAGACCCAGTACTTC. Protein sequence: CASSQDSAGRETQYF.

Only a few counts were recorded for this clone. This sequence joins TRBV7-6 and TRBJ2-1; 12 bases agree with TRBD2. The V and J ends lost 0 bases and 4 bases, in that order; junction bases with no gene match: 4. The CDR3 sequence is 17 residues long. Per germline, CDR1 SGHVS and CDR2 FNYEAQ. CDR3 DNA: TGTGCCAGCAGCTTAGCTGGGCTAGCGGGAGGGTACAATGAGCAGTTCTTC. Translation: CASSLAGLAGGYNEQFF.

The chain carries TRBV27 and TRBJ2-2, with a weak D call TRBD2 (6 bases). Between the trimmed V and J ends, which lost 4 bases and 1 base, there was a span of 7 bases. Germline CDR1 and CDR2: MNHEY and SMNVEV (reference sequence). CDR3 length: 14 amino acids. The CDR3 spells CASSWGENTGELFF. In DNA, the CDR3 is TGTGCCAGCAGTTGGGGGGAGAACACCGGGGAGCTGTTTTTT.

V is TRBV6-5 and J is TRBJ2-7; a weak D match, TRBD1 (6 bases). CDR1 is MNHEY, CDR2 SVGAGI, per germline. V gave up 6 bases and J gave up 7 bases, with 16 bases separating them. The length of the CDR3 is 13 residues. CDR3 sequence: CASSYGTSGEQYF. DNA for the CDR3: TGTGCCAGCAGCTACGGGACATCGGGAGAGCAGTACTTC.

This chain connects TRBV11-2 to TRBJ2-5, with D perhaps TRBD1 (6 bases). Germline V gene sequence: CDR1 SGHAT, CDR2 FQNNGV. The CDR3 spans 15 residues. Between the trimmed V and J ends, which lost 3 bases and 5 bases, there was a span of 16 bases. The chain's CDR3 is CASSFQGQGEETQYF. The CDR3 region has the DNA TGTGCCAGCAGCTTTCAGGGGCAGGGTGAGGAGACCCAGTACTTC.

This clone was picked up a small number of times. V and J are TRBV19 and TRBJ2-5, with D uncertain. V dropped 5 bases and J dropped 2 bases, with 9 bases sitting between them. This CDR3 is 13 amino acids long. From germline, CDR1 is LNHDA and CDR2 SQIVND (reference sequence). The CDR3 region has the DNA TGTGCCAGTAGTTCAAACAGTCAAGAGACCCAGTACTTC. Translating it yields CASSSNSQETQYF.

CDR3 protein: CASSGRTATDTQYF. DNA for the CDR3: TGTGCCAGCAGCGGGCGGACTGCCACAGATACGCAGTATTTT. The rearrangement links TRBV5-4 to TRBJ2-3; tentatively, D is TRBD2 (5 bases). The CDR3 contains 14 residues. V was pared by 4 bases and J by 2 bases, with 11 bases between. Germline V CDR1 and CDR2: SGHNT, YYREEE (reference sequence).

The gene calls are TRBV7-2 and TRBJ2-5; 9 positions match TRBD2. Germline V lookup: CDR1 SGHTA, CDR2 FQGNSA. The CDR3 spans 18 residues. The V and J ends lost 5 bases and 4 bases, in that order; junction bases with no gene match: 17. This chain's CDR3 is CASSLLGELAGVSETQYF. The CDR3 nucleotides are TGTGCCAGCAGCCTGTTGGGGGAATTAGCGGGGGTATCAGAGACCCAGTACTTC.

A word on this clone: A read error may be the cause here, since a much bigger clone is one base away. The sample carries other DNA sequences with the same CDR3. The chain recombines TRBV6-5 with TRBJ2-7; D unresolved. The CDR3 is 11 residues long. Trimming left V 0 bases short and J 7 bases short, with 4 bases between. Germline values: CDR1 MNHEY, CDR2 SVGAGI. CDR3 in DNA: TGTGCCAGCAGTTACTCCCATGAGCAGTACTTC. As protein: CASSYSHEQYF.

This clone has only a few counts. This rearrangement joins TRBV18 to TRBJ2-2, with 11 bases identical to TRBD2. CDR1 and CDR2 from the germline V gene are KGHSH and LQKENI. Trimming at V came to 2 bases and at J to 3 bases, leaving 5 bases not matched to a gene. CDR3 length: 17 residues. The CDR3 loop reads CASSPSGLAGYTGELFF. The CDR3 DNA follows: TGTGCCAGCTCACCATCTGGACTAGCGGGTTACACCGGGGAGCTGTTTTTT. The whole variable domain, filled in from reference TRBV18 and TRBJ2-2, reads NAGVMQNPRHLVRRRGQEARLRCSPMKGHSHVYWYRQLPEEGLKFMVYLQKENIIDESGMPKERFSAEFPKEGPSILRIQQVVRGDSAAYFCASSPSGLAGYTGELFFGEGSRLTVL.

The V call is TRBV4-3, the J call TRBJ2-1, with 9 bases aligning to TRBD2. The V segment lost 1 base and the J segment 4 bases; nucleotides outside the gene matches: 2. The CDR3 runs 15 residues. Germline CDR1 is LGHNA and CDR2 is YSLEER. CDR3 in amino acids: CASSQVAGAYNEQFF. Written as DNA, the CDR3 is TGCGCCAGCAGCCAAGTAGCGGGGGCTTACAATGAGCAGTTCTTC.

The rearrangement links TRBV28 to TRBJ2-7, with 8 bases aligning to TRBD1. The CDR3 has 13 residues. V was pared by 6 bases and J by 5 bases, with 6 bases of the junction left unmatched. From germline, CDR1 is MDHEN and CDR2 SYDVKM. In nucleotides, the CDR3 is TGTGCCAGCAGCGGGACAGGCGAAGACGAGCAGTACTTC. It yields the protein CASSGTGEDEQYF.

This clone was observed at least ten times. The rearrangement links TRBV12-5 to TRBJ2-3; 9 bases map to TRBD2. Per the germline V gene, CDR1 is LGHNT and CDR2 is FRNRAP. The V gene end was trimmed by 7 bases and the J gene end by 4 bases; junction bases not matched to a gene: 9. This CDR3 contains 15 residues. The CDR3 coding sequence is TGTGCTAGTGTAAATAGCGGGAGTGGCGCAGATACGCAGTATTTT. Protein product: CASVNSGSGADTQYF. Combining the CDR3 with reference TRBV12-5 and TRBJ2-3 gives the whole variable domain DARVTQTPRHKVTEMGQEVTMRCQPILGHNTVFWYRQTMMQGLELLAYFRNRAPLDDSGMPKDRFSAEMPDATLATLKIQPSEPRDSAVYFCASVNSGSGADTQYFGPGTRLTVL.

As DNA, the CDR3 is TGTGCCAGCAGCTTAGAAGGCGGCTCCTATAGCAATCAGCCCCAGCATTTT. Protein product: CASSLEGGSYSNQPQHF. The chain is built from TRBV7-9 and TRBJ1-5; D is ambiguous. The CDR3 contains 17 residues. V lost 1 base and J lost 0, with 13 bases in between. Per germline, CDR1 SEHNR and CDR2 FQNEAQ (reference sequence). Looking up the rest from reference TRBV7-9 and TRBJ1-5 gives the full variable domain: DTGVSQNPRHKITKRGQNVTFRCDPISEHNRLYWYRQTLGQGPEFLTYFQNEAQLEKSRLLSDRFSAERPKGSFSTLEIQRTEQGDSAMYLCASSLEGGSYSNQPQHFGDGTRLSIL.

The CDR3 region is CASSQGMNTEAFF. The CDR3 DNA is TGTGCCAGCTCCCAGGGTATGAACACTGAAGCTTTCTTT. The rearrangement joins TRBV25-1 to TRBJ1-1; TRBD1 might be the D (5 bases). Germline V gene sequence: CDR1 MGHDK, CDR2 SYGVNS. The CDR3 covers 13 residues. The V gene lost 8 bases and the J gene lost 0 bases, with 10 bases spanning the gap.

The chain employs TRBV13 and TRBJ2-4, with D hard to call. Looked up from germline, CDR1 is PRHDT and CDR2 is FYEKMQ (reference sequence). The V end lost 5 bases, the J end lost 5 bases, and 22 bases lay between the germline ends. This CDR3 comprises 17 residues. CDR3: CASSPGPDAPGENIQYF. Written as DNA, the CDR3 is TGTGCCAGCAGCCCCGGGCCCGACGCCCCGGGCGAAAACATTCAGTACTTC. The full variable domain, with the rest looked up from reference TRBV13 and TRBJ2-4, is AAGVIQSPRHLIKEKRETATLKCYPIPRHDTVYWYQQGPGQDPQFLISFYEKMQSDKGSIPDRFSAQQFSDYHSELNMSSLELGDSALYFCASSPGPDAPGENIQYFGAGTRLSVL.

V is TRBV30 and J is TRBJ1-4, with no clear D. The ends were cut back, 3 bases at V and 3 bases at J, with 11 bases in the middle. Germline V gene data show CDR1 as GTSNPN and CDR2 as SVGIG (reference sequence). The CDR3 is 14 amino acids. This chain's CDR3 is CAWRKRNPNEKLFF. The CDR3 region has the DNA TGTGCCTGGAGGAAGAGGAACCCTAATGAAAAACTGTTTTTT.

This clone is a singleton in its sample. The chain is built from TRBV5-1 and TRBJ2-2, with TRBD2 identical over 8 bases. CDR3 length: 17 residues. V was clipped by 0 bases and J by 5 bases; unmatched bases: 9. Looked up from germline, CDR1 is SGHRS and CDR2 is YFSETQ. The CDR3 is CASSLERGRPGTGELFF. The CDR3, as DNA: TGCGCCAGCAGCTTGGAACGCGGGAGGCCGGGAACCGGGGAGCTGTTTTTT.